This TCR beta chain appears in the sequencing data of a study of T-cell memory formation after mild COVID-19. Study-wide points: Mainly CM and EM harbored the contracting CD4+ clones; mainly EMRA harbored the CD8+ ones.

TCRdb recomputed calls from the 5' RACE reads with MiXCR, one row per CDR3 protein. The sample carries about 340,000 distinct CDR3 sequences, about 21% recorded once. The sample holds many counts of this clonotype. What it recognizes is unknown. V lost 2 bases, J lost 1 base, and 10 bases stayed unmatched. CDR3 length: 17 amino acids. Germline V gives CDR1 MGHRA, CDR2 YSYEKL. The TCR comes from an adult woman who had mild COVID-19 (a few samples of this study predate the infection). Cell type and time point are not known. The specimen was PBMCs or a T cell subset sorted from them (not recorded which). The chain recombines TRBV4-1 with TRBJ2-7; 8 bases are shared with TRBD1. The CDR3 nucleotides are TGCGCCAGCAGCCAACTCGGAATCCGGGACAGGTCCTACGAGCAGTACTTC. This translates into CASSQLGIRDRSYEQYF.